One and the same sample provided the 20 T cell receptor beta chains below, sequenced in a study of CD8 T cells in Susac syndrome. Random hexamers served to reverse transcribe roughly 0.5 to 1 ug RNA. Each CDR3 protein is one row after TCRdb ran MiXCR on the immunoSEQ multiplex PCR reads. Of approximately 180,000 distinct CDR3 sequences in the sample, approximately 94% were seen once. The sample comprised CD4+ T cells from PBMCs. These receptor sequences come from a human donor with multiple sclerosis.

The rearrangement links TRBV9 to TRBJ2-7; TRBD1 matches 7 bases. The CDR3 has 14 residues. V lost 3 bases and J lost 3; bases outside the gene matches: 6. CDR1 is SGDLS and CDR2 is YYNGEE in the germline V gene. The CDR3 sequence: CASSAVDRIYEQYF. As DNA, the CDR3 is TGTGCCAGCAGCGCCGTGGACAGGATCTACGAGCAGTACTTC.

The chain links TRBV14 to TRBJ1-2; 7 nucleotides match TRBD1. V trimming: 1 base; J trimming: 3 bases; junction bases outside the gene matches: 5. Per germline, CDR1 SGHDN and CDR2 FVKESK. The CDR3 length is 15 residues. CDR3 in amino acids: CASSQVGDRDYGYTF. The CDR3 bases are TGTGCCAGCAGCCAAGTAGGTGACAGGGACTATGGCTACACCTTC.

The chain employs TRBV20-1 and TRBJ2-5, with D uncertain. The germline gives CDR1 DFQATT, CDR2 SNEGSKA (reference sequence). The CDR3 extends over 13 amino acids. V was shortened by 4 bases and J by 0 bases, with 9 bases between the two germline ends. CDR3 coding DNA: TGCAGTGCTAACCAAGGGTACCAAGAGACCCAGTACTTC. It translates to CSANQGYQETQYF.

V and J are TRBV9 and TRBJ2-3, with D perhaps TRBD1 (6 bases). V dropped 3 bases and J dropped 2 bases, with 13 bases sitting between them. The CDR3 length is 15 residues. The germline gives CDR1 SGDLS, CDR2 YYNGEE. This CDR3 reads CASSAPGASTDTQYF. The CDR3 nucleotides read TGTGCCAGCAGCGCCCCAGGGGCCTCCACAGATACGCAGTATTTT.

The genes are TRBV11-2 and TRBJ2-1, with TRBD2 matching over 8 bases. V trimming: 2 bases; J trimming: 5 bases; junction bases outside the gene matches: 11. Germline V lookup: CDR1 SGHAT, CDR2 FQNNGV. The length of the CDR3 is 17 residues. CDR3 sequence reads: CASSLFGAGGPDNEQFF. For the CDR3, the DNA is TGTGCCAGCAGCTTATTCGGGGCGGGGGGCCCGGACAATGAGCAGTTCTTC.

This chain links TRBV12-3 or TRBV12-4 with TRBJ1-5, with 8 positions matching TRBD1. CDR3 length equals 13 residues. Trimming cost V 8 bases and J 11 bases; bases outside gene matches: 11. The CDR3 sequence is CASGVGQGQTQHF. The DNA for the CDR3 is TGTGCCAGCGGTGTCGGACAGGGCCAGACCCAGCATTTT.

The chain joins TRBV6-4 to TRBJ1-5; TRBD1 agrees at 7 bases. The CDR3 consists of 15 residues. Germline CDR1 MRHNA, CDR2 SNTAGT. V was pared by 2 bases and J by 2 bases, with 3 bases of the junction left unmatched. DNA for the CDR3: TGTGCCAGCAGTGACAGGCAGGGGGGCAATCAGCCCCAGCATTTT. It encodes CASSDRQGGNQPQHF.

The V gene is TRBV25-1, the J gene TRBJ2-2; D is ambiguous. CDR1 and CDR2 (germline): MGHDK, SYGVNS. The CDR3 is made up of 15 amino acids. V lost 4 bases and J lost 3, with 12 bases in between. In nucleotides, the CDR3 is TGTGCCAGCAGTGTCTTGTCAGGTTACACCGGGGAGCTGTTTTTT. This sequence encodes CASSVLSGYTGELFF.

The V and J genes are TRBV10-3 and TRBJ2-7, with D unresolved. Trimming pared 2 bases from V and 2 bases from J, leaving 1 base between. The CDR3 is made up of 11 amino acids. Germline lookup yields CDR1 ENHRY and CDR2 SYGVKD. The CDR3 here is CAISETYEQYF. The CDR3 nucleotides read TGTGCCATCAGTGAGACCTACGAGCAGTACTTC.

The chain has TRBV4-2 and TRBJ2-7; D is uncertain. The CDR3 is made up of 12 amino acids. Looked up from germline, CDR1 is LGHNA and CDR2 is YNFKEQ. V shed 2 bases and J shed 4 bases, with 6 bases lying between them. The CDR3 spells CASSQPGYEQYF. CDR3 nucleotide sequence: TGTGCCAGCAGCCAACCTGGATACGAGCAGTACTTC.

CDR3 protein: CSVVGVDTEAFF. In nucleotides, the CDR3 is TGCAGCGTTGTGGGGGTCGACACTGAAGCTTTCTTT. This rearrangement joins TRBV29-1 to TRBJ1-1; tentatively, D is TRBD1 (5 bases). The germline V gene encodes CDR1 SQVTM and CDR2 ANQGSEA. The ends were cut back, 4 bases at V and 3 bases at J, with 9 bases in the middle. The CDR3 loop spans 12 amino acids.

The rearrangement uses TRBV7-2 and TRBJ2-7, with 7 bases matching TRBD2. The trim removed 0 bases at V and 2 bases at J, leaving 7 bases unmatched. Germline values: CDR1 SGHTA, CDR2 FQGNSA. The CDR3 length is 16 residues. CDR3 loop: CASSLAGTTVTYEQYF. The CDR3 DNA follows: TGTGCCAGCAGCTTAGCTGGGACTACCGTCACCTACGAGCAGTACTTC.

The chain is built from TRBV10-3 and TRBJ1-1; TRBD1 is a possible D gene (5 bases). The CDR3 totals 12 residues. CDR1 is ENHRY, CDR2 SYGVKD, per germline. V was pared by 6 bases and J by 8 bases, with 13 bases between. The CDR3 loop reads CAIRGLAGEAFF. In DNA form, the CDR3 reads TGTGCCATCAGGGGGCTGGCCGGCGAAGCTTTCTTT.

Only one count was recorded for this clonotype. This chain connects TRBV18 to TRBJ1-1, with TRBD1 as a possible D gene (6 bases). This CDR3 comprises 12 residues. V shed 3 bases and J shed 8 bases, with 10 bases lying between them. Germline CDR1 reads KGHSH; CDR2 reads LQKENI. CDR3 loop: CASSPIGGEAFF. As DNA, the CDR3 is TGTGCCAGCTCACCTATAGGGGGGGAAGCTTTCTTT.

The J gene is TRBJ2-3, the V gene TRBV5-1, with 11 bases lining up with TRBD2. Germline CDR1 SGHRS, CDR2 YFSETQ. The CDR3 sequence is 16 residues long. V shed 7 bases, J shed 3 bases, and the junction held 10 bases outside the gene matches. The CDR3 sequence: CASSNYLAGGTDTQYF. CDR3 DNA: TGCGCCAGCTCCAATTACCTAGCGGGGGGAACAGATACGCAGTATTTT.

This chain links TRBV20-1 with TRBJ2-5; TRBD1 might be the D (6 bases). V was clipped by 3 bases and J by 5 bases, with 10 bases between them. The CDR3 loop spans 12 amino acids. Germline V CDR1 and CDR2: DFQATT, SNEGSKA (reference sequence). CDR3 DNA: TGCAGTGCTAGTTACAGGGAGGAGACCCAGTACTTC. Amino acids: CSASYREETQYF.

The CDR3 DNA sequence: TGTGCCAGCAGCTTCGATAGGGGGTCAGATACGCAGTATTTT. Protein: CASSFDRGSDTQYF. The V and J genes are TRBV7-9 and TRBJ2-3, with D possibly TRBD1 on 6 matching bases. The CDR3 length is 14 residues. V was clipped by 3 bases and J by 4 bases, with 11 bases between them. The germline CDR1 and CDR2 sequences are SEHNR and FQNEAQ (reference sequence).

The genes are TRBV4-1 and TRBJ1-4; TRBD1 is a possible D gene (5 bases). The CDR3 is 16 amino acids. V shed 5 bases and J shed 7 bases, with 20 bases lying between them. Germline V gene data show CDR1 as MGHRA and CDR2 as YSYEKL. The CDR3 bases are TGCGCCAGCAGCTCGGGACGGGGGGGTGGCTTTGAAAAACTGTTTTTT. It is translated as CASSSGRGGGFEKLFF.

The chain carries TRBV11-2 and TRBJ2-7; D may correspond to TRBD1 or TRBD2 (6 bases each). The CDR3 runs 16 residues. The germline V gene has CDR1 SGHAT and CDR2 FQNNGV. V was trimmed by 5 bases and J by 2 bases, leaving 19 bases between them. CDR3 in amino acids: CASSKGGRGATYEQYF. The CDR3 region has the DNA TGTGCCAGCAGCAAGGGGGGCAGGGGCGCGACCTACGAGCAGTACTTC.

The chain carries TRBV29-1 and TRBJ2-7; 12 positions agree with TRBD1. The CDR3 consists of 13 residues. Germline CDR1 SQVTM, CDR2 ANQGSEA. Unmatched junction bases numbered 3, after V lost 5 bases and J lost 4 bases. The CDR3 sequence: CSVPGQGAYEQYF. The CDR3 nucleotides are TGCAGCGTTCCGGGACAGGGGGCGTACGAGCAGTACTTC.